One sample yielded the 11 T cell receptor beta chains listed below, sequenced in a study of PD-1 blockade in classical Hodgkin lymphoma. No patient escaped relapse after autologous stem cell transplantation, and brentuximab vedotin exposure varied. Clones were sequenced by immunoSEQ multiplex PCR, and TCRdb holds only the in-frame ones, with some missing. The sample yields 30,000 to 40,000 clones, 65% to 90% seen once. The specimen was peripheral blood mononuclear cells (PBMCs), collected at baseline. The receptors derive from a human donor with classical Hodgkin lymphoma.

In this sample, this clone turned up many times. The rearrangement links TRBV7-2 to TRBJ2-3; 10 nucleotides align to TRBD1. Unmatched junction bases numbered 7, after V lost 5 bases and J lost 5 bases. The CDR3 has 15 amino acids. Germline CDR1 is SGHTA and CDR2 is FQGNSA. For the CDR3, the DNA is TGTGCCAGCAGCCCCGGGACAGGGGAGAAAGATACGCAGTATTTT. It codes for CASSPGTGEKDTQYF.

The chain is built from TRBV27 and TRBJ2-1; 9 bases match TRBD2. Germline V gene lookup returns CDR1 MNHEY and CDR2 SMNVEV (reference sequence). V shed 4 bases and J 7 bases; nucleotides not matched to a gene: 5. The CDR3 contains 14 residues. CDR3 residues: CASSSWTSANEQFF. The CDR3 nucleotides read TGTGCCAGCAGTTCCTGGACTAGCGCTAATGAGCAGTTCTTC.

V and J are TRBV6-5 and TRBJ1-2; 9 bases are shared with TRBD1. Germline V lookup: CDR1 MNHEY, CDR2 SVGAGI. The J segment lost 10 bases and the V segment lost 4 bases, leaving 7 bases of the junction unmatched. The CDR3 covers 13 residues. The CDR3 bases are TGTGCCAGCAGTTGGGACAGGGATTTCGACTACACCTTC. Translated, it gives CASSWDRDFDYTF.

The rearrangement links TRBV11-2 to TRBJ1-2; D remains ambiguous. Trimming took off 5 bases at V and 5 bases at J, with 18 bases between the two ends. The CDR3 extends over 15 amino acids. In germline, CDR1 is SGHAT, CDR2 FQNNGV. CDR3 DNA sequence: TGTGCCAGCAGCCACGAGGTAGTACAGCTTTATGGCTACACCTTC. Its protein is CASSHEVVQLYGYTF.

The chain joins TRBV7-8 to TRBJ2-7, with D possibly called TRBD1 or TRBD2 (7 bases each). The CDR3 length is 18 residues. Germline V gene lookup returns CDR1 SGHVS and CDR2 FQNEAQ. V lost 5 bases and J 5 bases, leaving 28 bases between the germline ends. CDR3 nucleotides: TGTGCCAGCAGCCCCCGAAGGGGGCGGACTAGACAGGACGACGAGCAGTACTTC. Its translation is CASSPRRGRTRQDDEQYF.

The chain is built from TRBV5-1 and TRBJ1-5, with D maybe TRBD1 (5 bases). The CDR3 totals 14 residues. Germline CDR1 reads SGHRS; CDR2 reads YFSETQ. The ends were cut back, 0 bases at V and 5 bases at J, with 9 bases in the middle. This chain's CDR3 is CASSLDRPDQPQHF. CDR3 coding DNA: TGCGCCAGCAGCTTGGACAGGCCCGATCAGCCCCAGCATTTT.

The chain couples TRBV2 to TRBJ1-1, with 7 nucleotides matching TRBD1. Trimming removed 10 bases from V and 2 bases from J; junction bases left unmatched: 7. Per the germline V gene, CDR1 is SNHLY and CDR2 is FYNNEI. The CDR3 covers 13 residues. The CDR3 DNA is TGTGCCACCGGGACAGAGATTAACACTGAAGCTTTCTTT. The encoded protein is CATGTEINTEAFF.

The V gene is TRBV6-4, the J gene TRBJ2-2; D call uncertain. The V end lost 0 bases, the J end lost 7 bases, and 6 bases lay between the germline ends. CDR1 is MRHNA, CDR2 SNTAGT, per germline. The CDR3 runs to 13 residues. The CDR3 nucleotides are TGTGCCAGCAGTGACTCGGGAAGCGGGGAGCTGTTTTTT. Translation gives CASSDSGSGELFF.

This clone was picked up one time. The rearrangement uses TRBV30 and TRBJ1-1, with a possible D match to TRBD1 (5 bases). CDR3 size: 14 residues. The germline gives CDR1 GTSNPN, CDR2 SVGIG (reference sequence). The V gene lost 5 bases and the J gene lost 1 base, with 14 bases spanning the gap. The CDR3: CAWDQGLGNTEAFF. The CDR3, as DNA: TGTGCCTGGGACCAGGGATTAGGGAACACTGAAGCTTTCTTT. Based on the CDR3 plus reference TRBV30 and TRBJ1-1, the full variable domain is SQTIHQWPATLVQPVGSPLSLECTVEGTSNPNLYWYRQAAGRGLQLLFYSVGIGQISSEVPQNLSASRPQDRQFILSSKKLLLSDSGFYLCAWDQGLGNTEAFFGQGTRLTVV.

The V and J genes are TRBV7-8 and TRBJ1-2; 7 positions agree with TRBD1. There are 17 residues in the CDR3. Germline V lookup: CDR1 SGHVS, CDR2 FQNEAQ. With V trimmed by 5 bases and J by 1 base, 13 bases remained unmatched. CDR3 sequence reads: CASSMGSGQHFNYGYTF. CDR3 DNA sequence: TGTGCCAGCAGCATGGGGTCGGGACAGCACTTTAACTATGGCTACACCTTC. Variable domain in full (rest from reference TRBV7-8 and TRBJ1-2): GAGVSQSPRYKVAKRGQDVALRCDPISGHVSLFWYQQALGQGPEFLTYFQNEAQLDKSGLPSDRFFAERPEGSVSTLKIQRTQQEDSAVYLCASSMGSGQHFNYGYTFGSGTRLTVV.

The V call is TRBV7-2, the J call TRBJ1-1, with D unclear. CDR1 and CDR2 from the germline V gene are SGHTA and FQGNSA. The CDR3 contains 14 residues. The V end was cut by 2 bases, the J end by 5 bases, with 12 bases between. The CDR3 DNA follows: TGTGCCAGCAGCTTAAAAGGGTCGGGGACTGAAGCTTTCTTT. It specifies CASSLKGSGTEAFF.